This T cell receptor (beta chain) was profiled in a study of regulatory dendritic cells for organ transplantation. CFSE-labeled sorted T cells met regulatory or mature dendritic cells for five to six days. CD4+ or CD8+ T cells were sorted as naive CD45RA+ or memory CD45RO+. Clones were read by immunoSEQ multiplex PCR, and TCRdb kept only the in-frame ones, dropping some. Among 20,000 or so clones listed, around 80% were seen once. As regards this clone: The antigen remains undetermined.

Study results and caveats: Memory CD8+ clonal expansion seemed more limited with regulatory than mature dendritic cells. Memory CD8+ T cells were the most oligoclonal; naive cells were highly diverse. The most alloreactive TCR clonotypes were found in resting memory CD8+ cells.

Trimming left V 4 bases short and J 6 bases short, with 15 bases between. CDR1 is LGHNA and CDR2 is YSLEER in the germline V gene. The CDR3 contains 14 residues. This chain links TRBV4-3 with TRBJ1-2; TRBD1 is a possible D gene (6 bases). The clonotype comes from a human donor in good health. The material sequenced was memory CD4+ T cells from blood cultured with regulatory dendritic cells. Subset specified: CD45RO+ memory T cells. The chain's CDR3 is CASSRDKGMDGYTF. The CDR3 DNA reads TGCGCCAGCAGCCGGGACAAGGGTATGGATGGCTACACCTTC.